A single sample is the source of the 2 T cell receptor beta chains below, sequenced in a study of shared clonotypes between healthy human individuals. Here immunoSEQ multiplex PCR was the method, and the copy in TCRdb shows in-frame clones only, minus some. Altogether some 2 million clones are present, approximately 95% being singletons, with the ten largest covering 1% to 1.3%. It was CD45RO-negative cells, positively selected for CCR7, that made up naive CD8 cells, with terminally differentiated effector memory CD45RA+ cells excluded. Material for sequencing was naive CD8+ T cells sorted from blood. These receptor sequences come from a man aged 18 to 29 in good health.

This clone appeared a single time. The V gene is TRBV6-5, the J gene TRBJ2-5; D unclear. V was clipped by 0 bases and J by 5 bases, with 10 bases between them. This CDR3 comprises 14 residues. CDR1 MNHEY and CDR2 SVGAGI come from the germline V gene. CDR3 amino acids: CASSYSQAYETQYF. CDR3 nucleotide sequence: TGTGCCAGCAGTTACTCGCAAGCGTATGAGACCCAGTACTTC.

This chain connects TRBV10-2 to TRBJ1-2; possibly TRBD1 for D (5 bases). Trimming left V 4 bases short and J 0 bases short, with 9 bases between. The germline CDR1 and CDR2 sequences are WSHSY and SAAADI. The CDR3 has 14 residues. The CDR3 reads CASSADITNYGYTF. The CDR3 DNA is TGCGCCAGCAGTGCGGACATAACTAACTATGGCTACACCTTC.